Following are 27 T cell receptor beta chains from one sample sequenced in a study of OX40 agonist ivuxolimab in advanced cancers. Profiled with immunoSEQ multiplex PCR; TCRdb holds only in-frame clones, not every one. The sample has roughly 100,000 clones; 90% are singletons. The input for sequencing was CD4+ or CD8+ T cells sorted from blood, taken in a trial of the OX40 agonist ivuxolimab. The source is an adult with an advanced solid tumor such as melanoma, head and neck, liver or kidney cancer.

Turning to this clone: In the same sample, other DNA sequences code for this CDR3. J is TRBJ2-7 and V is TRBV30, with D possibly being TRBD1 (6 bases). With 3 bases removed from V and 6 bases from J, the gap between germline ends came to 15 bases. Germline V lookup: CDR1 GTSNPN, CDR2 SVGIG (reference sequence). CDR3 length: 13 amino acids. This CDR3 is CAWSAQGPREQYF. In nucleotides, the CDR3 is TGTGCCTGGAGCGCCCAGGGGCCGCGCGAGCAGTACTTC.

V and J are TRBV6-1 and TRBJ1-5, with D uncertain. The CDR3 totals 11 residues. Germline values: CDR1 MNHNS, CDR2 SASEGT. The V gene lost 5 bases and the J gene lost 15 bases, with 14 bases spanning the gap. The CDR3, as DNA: TGTGCCAGCAGTTACGACCTGTGGGGGCATTTT. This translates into CASSYDLWGHF.

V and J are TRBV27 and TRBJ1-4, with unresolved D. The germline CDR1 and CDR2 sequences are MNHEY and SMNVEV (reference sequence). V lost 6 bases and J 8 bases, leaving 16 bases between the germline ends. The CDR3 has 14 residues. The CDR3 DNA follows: TGTGCCAGCAGCCCAATGCCGGAAAGAGAAAAACTGTTTTTT. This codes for CASSPMPEREKLFF.

As DNA, the CDR3 is TGCGCCAGCAGCTTCCAGTGGACAGGGCAGTCCGAGCAGTACTTC. Its translation: CASSFQWTGQSEQYF. The chain has TRBV5-1 and TRBJ2-7; TRBD1 matches 8 bases. V gave up 2 bases and J gave up 6 bases; unmatched junction bases: 10. Germline V CDR1 and CDR2: SGHRS, YFSETQ. The CDR3 totals 15 residues.

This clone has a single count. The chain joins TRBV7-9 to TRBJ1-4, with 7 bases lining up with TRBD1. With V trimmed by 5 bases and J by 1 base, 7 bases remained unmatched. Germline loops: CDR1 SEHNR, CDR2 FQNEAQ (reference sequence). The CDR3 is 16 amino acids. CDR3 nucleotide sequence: TGTGCCAGCAGCAACCCACAGGGGCGAACTAATGAAAAACTGTTTTTT. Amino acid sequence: CASSNPQGRTNEKLFF.

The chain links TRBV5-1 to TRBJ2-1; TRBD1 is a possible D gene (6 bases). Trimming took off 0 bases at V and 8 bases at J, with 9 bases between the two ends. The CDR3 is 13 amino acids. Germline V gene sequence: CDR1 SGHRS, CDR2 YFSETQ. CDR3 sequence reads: CASSLGQAYEQFF. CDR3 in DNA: TGCGCCAGCAGCTTGGGACAGGCCTATGAGCAGTTCTTC.

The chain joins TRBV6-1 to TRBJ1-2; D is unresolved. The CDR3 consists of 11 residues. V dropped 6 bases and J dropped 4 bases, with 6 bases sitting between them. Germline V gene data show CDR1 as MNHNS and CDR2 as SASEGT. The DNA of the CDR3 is TGTGCCAGCAGCTACACCTATGGCTACACCTTC. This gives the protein CASSYTYGYTF.

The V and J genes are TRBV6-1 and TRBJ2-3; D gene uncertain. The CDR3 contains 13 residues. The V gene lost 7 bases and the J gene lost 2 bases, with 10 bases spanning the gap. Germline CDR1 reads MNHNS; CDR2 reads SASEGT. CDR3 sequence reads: CASTGGTTDTQYF. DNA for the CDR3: TGTGCCAGCACTGGCGGTACCACAGATACGCAGTATTTT.

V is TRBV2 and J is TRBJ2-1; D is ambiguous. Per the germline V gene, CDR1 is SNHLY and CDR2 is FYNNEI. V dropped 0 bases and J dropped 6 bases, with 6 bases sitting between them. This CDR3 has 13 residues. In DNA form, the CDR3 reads TGTGCCAGCAGTGAAGCCACAGTCAATGAGCAGTTCTTC. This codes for CASSEATVNEQFF.

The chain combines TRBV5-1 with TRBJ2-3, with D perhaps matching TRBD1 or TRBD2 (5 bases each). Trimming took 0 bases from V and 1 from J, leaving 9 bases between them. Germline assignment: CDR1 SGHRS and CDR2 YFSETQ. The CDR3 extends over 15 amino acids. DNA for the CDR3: TGCGCCAGCAGCTTGGAGCAGGGACGCACAGATACGCAGTATTTT. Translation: CASSLEQGRTDTQYF.

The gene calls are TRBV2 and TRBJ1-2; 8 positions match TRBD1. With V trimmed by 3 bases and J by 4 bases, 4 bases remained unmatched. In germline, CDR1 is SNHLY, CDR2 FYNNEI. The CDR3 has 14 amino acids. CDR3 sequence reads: CASSDQGASYGYTF. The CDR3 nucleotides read TGTGCCAGCAGTGATCAGGGGGCAAGCTATGGCTACACCTTC.

CDR3 DNA: TGTGCCAGCAGTTACTCGCCGGGTTTGGGGGGAAACACCATATATTTT. It encodes CASSYSPGLGGNTIYF. The gene calls are TRBV6-5 and TRBJ1-3, with unresolved D. The length of the CDR3 is 16 residues. Germline assignment: CDR1 MNHEY and CDR2 SVGAGI. V shed 0 bases and J shed 4 bases, with 13 bases lying between them.

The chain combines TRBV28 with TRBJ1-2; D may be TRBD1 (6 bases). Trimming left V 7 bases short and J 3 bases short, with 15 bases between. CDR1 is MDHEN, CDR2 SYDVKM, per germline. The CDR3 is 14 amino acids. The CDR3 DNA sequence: TGTGCCAGCAACGGGGGGGCGGGAGACTATGGCTACACCTTC. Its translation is CASNGGAGDYGYTF.

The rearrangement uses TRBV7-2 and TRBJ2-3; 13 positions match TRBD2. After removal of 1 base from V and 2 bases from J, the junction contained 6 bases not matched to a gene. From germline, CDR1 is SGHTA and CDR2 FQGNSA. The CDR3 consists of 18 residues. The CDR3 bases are TGTGCCAGCAGCTTAGTACTAGCGGGGGGGTTTCACACAGATACGCAGTATTTT. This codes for CASSLVLAGGFHTDTQYF.

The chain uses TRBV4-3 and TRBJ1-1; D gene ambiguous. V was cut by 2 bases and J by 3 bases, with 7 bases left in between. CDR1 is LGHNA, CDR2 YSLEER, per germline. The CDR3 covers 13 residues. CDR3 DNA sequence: TGCGCCAGCAGCCAAACGACGGACACTGAAGCTTTCTTT. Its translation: CASSQTTDTEAFF.

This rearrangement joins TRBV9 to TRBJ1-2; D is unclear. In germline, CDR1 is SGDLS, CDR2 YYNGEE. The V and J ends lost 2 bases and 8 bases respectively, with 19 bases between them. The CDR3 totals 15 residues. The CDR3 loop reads CASSVFVSAEKGYTF. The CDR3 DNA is TGTGCCAGCAGCGTTTTTGTGAGCGCCGAAAAAGGCTACACCTTC.

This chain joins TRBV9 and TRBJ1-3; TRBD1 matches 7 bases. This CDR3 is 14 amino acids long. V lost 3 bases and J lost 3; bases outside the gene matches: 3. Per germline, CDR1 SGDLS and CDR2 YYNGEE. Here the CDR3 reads CASSGQGFGNTIYF. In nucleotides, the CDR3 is TGTGCCAGCAGCGGACAGGGATTTGGAAACACCATATATTTT.

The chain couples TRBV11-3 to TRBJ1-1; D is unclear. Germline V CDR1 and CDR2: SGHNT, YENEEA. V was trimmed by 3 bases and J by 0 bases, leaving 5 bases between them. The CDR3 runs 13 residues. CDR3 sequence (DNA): TGTGCCAGCAGCTTTAGTCTGAACACTGAAGCTTTCTTT. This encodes CASSFSLNTEAFF.

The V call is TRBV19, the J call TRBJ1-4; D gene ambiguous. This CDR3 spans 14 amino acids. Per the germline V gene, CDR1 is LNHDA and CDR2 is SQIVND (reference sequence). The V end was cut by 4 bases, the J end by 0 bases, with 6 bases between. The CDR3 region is CASSTSATNEKLFF. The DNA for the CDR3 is TGTGCCAGTAGTACCAGTGCAACTAATGAAAAACTGTTTTTT.

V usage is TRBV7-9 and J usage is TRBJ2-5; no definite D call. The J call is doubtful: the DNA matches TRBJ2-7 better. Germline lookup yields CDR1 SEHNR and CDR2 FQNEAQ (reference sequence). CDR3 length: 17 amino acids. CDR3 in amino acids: CASSRELHKFSSYEQYF. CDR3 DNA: TGTGCCAGCAGCCGAGAGTTACACAAGTTTAGCTCCTACGAGCAGTACTTC.

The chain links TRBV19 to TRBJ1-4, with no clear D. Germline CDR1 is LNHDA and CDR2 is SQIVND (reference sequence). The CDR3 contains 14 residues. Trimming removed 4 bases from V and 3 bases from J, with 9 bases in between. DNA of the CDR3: TGTGCCAGTAGTAAACGGAACTCTAATGAAAAACTGTTTTTT. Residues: CASSKRNSNEKLFF.

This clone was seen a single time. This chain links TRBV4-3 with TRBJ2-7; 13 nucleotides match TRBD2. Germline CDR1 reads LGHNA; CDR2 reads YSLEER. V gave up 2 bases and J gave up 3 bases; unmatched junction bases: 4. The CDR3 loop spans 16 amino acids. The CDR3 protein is CASSQTLAGGVYEQYF. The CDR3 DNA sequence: TGCGCCAGCAGCCAAACACTAGCGGGGGGGGTCTACGAGCAGTACTTC.

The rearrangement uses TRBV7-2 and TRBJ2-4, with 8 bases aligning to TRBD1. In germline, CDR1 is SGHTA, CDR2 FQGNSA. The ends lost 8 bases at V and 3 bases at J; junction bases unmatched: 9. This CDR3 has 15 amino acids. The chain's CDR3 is CASGSGQGGKNIQYF. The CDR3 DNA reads TGTGCCAGCGGCTCAGGACAGGGCGGCAAAAACATTCAGTACTTC.

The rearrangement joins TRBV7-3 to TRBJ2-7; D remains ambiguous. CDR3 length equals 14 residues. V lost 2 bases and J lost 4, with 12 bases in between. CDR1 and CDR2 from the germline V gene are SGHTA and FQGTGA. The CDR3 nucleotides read TGTGCCAGCAGCTTACAACCGGGCCCTTACGAGCAGTACTTC. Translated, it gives CASSLQPGPYEQYF.

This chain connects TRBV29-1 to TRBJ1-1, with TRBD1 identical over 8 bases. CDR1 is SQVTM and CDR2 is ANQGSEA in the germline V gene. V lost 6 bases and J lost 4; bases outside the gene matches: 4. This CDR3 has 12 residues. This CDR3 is CSVRTGITEAFF. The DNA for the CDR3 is TGCAGCGTGCGGACAGGGATCACTGAAGCTTTCTTT.

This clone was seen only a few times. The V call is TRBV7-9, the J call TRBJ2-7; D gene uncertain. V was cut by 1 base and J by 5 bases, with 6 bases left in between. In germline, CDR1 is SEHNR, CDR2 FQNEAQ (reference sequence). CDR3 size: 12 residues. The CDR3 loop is CASSLGINEQYF. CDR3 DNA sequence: TGTGCCAGCAGCTTAGGAATCAACGAGCAGTACTTC. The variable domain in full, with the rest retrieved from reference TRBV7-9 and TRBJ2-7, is DTGVSQNPRHKITKRGQNVTFRCDPISEHNRLYWYRQTLGQGPEFLTYFQNEAQLEKSRLLSDRFSAERPKGSFSTLEIQRTEQGDSAMYLCASSLGINEQYFGPGTRLTVT.

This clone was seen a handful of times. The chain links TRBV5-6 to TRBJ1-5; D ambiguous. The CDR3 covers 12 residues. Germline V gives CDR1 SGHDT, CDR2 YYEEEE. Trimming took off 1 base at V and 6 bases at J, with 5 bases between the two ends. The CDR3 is CASSLMGQPQHF. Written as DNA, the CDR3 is TGTGCCAGCAGCTTGATGGGTCAGCCCCAGCATTTT.